The sequence of this TCR beta chain was determined in a study of T cell responses to AZD1222 COVID-19 vaccine. Study conclusions and caveats: Nearly half of the spike-specific TCRs reportedly recognize variant regions that carry no mutations. Clonal diversity was possibly underestimated, and the donors were mostly white British, with more females. Two doses of AZD1222 preceded a rise in Spike-specific TCR breadth and depth.

In the case of this clone: Its matching antigen is unknown.

Data came from immunoSEQ multiplex PCR; TCRdb stores just in-frame clones and leaves some out. This repertoire includes about 140,000 clones. V was trimmed by 6 bases and J by 4 bases, leaving 9 bases between them. CDR3 size: 12 residues. Germline CDR1 WSHSY, CDR2 SAAADI. What was sequenced was peripheral blood. The J gene is TRBJ1-2, the V gene TRBV10-2; possible D gene TRBD1, 6 bases. This sequence was found in an adult in good health. The CDR3 here is CASRDSGYGYTF. CDR3 nucleotides: TGCGCCAGCAGGGACAGCGGCTATGGCTACACCTTC.